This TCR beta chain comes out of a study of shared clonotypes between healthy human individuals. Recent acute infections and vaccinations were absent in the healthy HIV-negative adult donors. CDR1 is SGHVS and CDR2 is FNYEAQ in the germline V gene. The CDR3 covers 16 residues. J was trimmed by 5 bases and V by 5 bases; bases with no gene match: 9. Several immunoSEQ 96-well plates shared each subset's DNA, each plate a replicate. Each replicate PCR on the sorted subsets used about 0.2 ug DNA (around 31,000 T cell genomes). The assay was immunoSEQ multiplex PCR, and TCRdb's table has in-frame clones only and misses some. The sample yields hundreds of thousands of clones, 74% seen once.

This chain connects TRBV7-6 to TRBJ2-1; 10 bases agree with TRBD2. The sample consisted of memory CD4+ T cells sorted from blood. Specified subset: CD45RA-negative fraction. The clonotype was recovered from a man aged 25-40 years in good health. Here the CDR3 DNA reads TGTGCCAGCAGCATTGGGGGACTAGCGAGAAACAATGAGCAGTTCTTC. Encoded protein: CASSIGGLARNNEQFF.